This is a list of T cell receptor beta chains from one sample in a study of blood T cell repertoires in COVID-19. Data came from immunoSEQ multiplex PCR; TCRdb stores just in-frame clones and leaves some out. The repertoire includes 200,000 to 250,000 clones, 85% to 90% of them detected once, and roughly 16% sits in the top ten. The sample consisted of PBMCs or T cells enriched from blood (not recorded which). The receptors were gathered from a man aged 25-45 years who had been exposed to COVID-19. Both conserved end residues are part of each CDR3. A D gene is named only where the DNA matches it firmly. Some rows mark clone size as missing; the rest say once, few, many or name a class of expanded clone.

NA,TRBJ2-2,NA,TRBV6-5,CASRSSGTGELFF,TGTGCCAGCAGGTCTTCAGGGACCGGGGAGCTGTTTTTT
NA,TRBJ2-7,TRBD1,TRBV6-4,CASSPGTGLRQYF,TGTGCCAGCAGTCCCGGGACAGGGCTTCGGCAGTACTTC
NA,TRBJ1-6,NA,TRBV3-1/TRBV3-2,CASSQELDSYNSPLHF,TGTGCCAGCAGCCAAGAATTAGACAGCTATAATTCACCCCTCCACTTT
NA,TRBJ2-5,NA,TRBV19,CASSRGWRQETQYF,TGTGCCAGTAGTAGAGGTTGGAGGCAAGAGACCCAGTACTTC
once,TRBJ2-7,NA,TRBV9,CASSKTGFEQYF,TGTGCCAGCAGCAAAACAGGGTTCGAGCAGTACTTC
NA,TRBJ2-1,TRBD2,TRBV5-4,CASSPGLAVNEQFF,TGTGCCAGCAGTCCAGGACTAGCGGTCAATGAGCAGTTCTTC
NA,TRBJ2-7,TRBD2,TRBV7-2,CASSLASGGAAEQYF,TGTGCCAGCAGCTTAGCGAGCGGGGGGGCTGCCGAGCAGTACTTC
NA,TRBJ2-7,NA,TRBV4-1,CASSQGGSQHEQYF,TGCGCCAGCAGCCAAGGGGGCTCCCAACACGAGCAGTACTTC
NA,TRBJ2-5,NA,TRBV4-2,CASSQGLGGVHQETQYF,TGTGCCAGCAGCCAAGGTTTGGGTGGAGTACATCAAGAGACCCAGTACTTC
NA,TRBJ2-1,NA,TRBV15,CATSGGGWNEQFF,TGTGCCACCAGCGGCGGTGGGTGGAATGAGCAGTTCTTC
NA,TRBJ1-6,NA,TRBV4-1,CASSLGELNSPLHF,TGCGCCAGCAGCCTCGGAGAGCTTAATTCACCCCTCCACTTT
NA,TRBJ1-4,NA,TRBV7-9,CASSFVSGKKYEKLFF,TGTGCCAGCAGCTTTGTCTCAGGAAAGAAGTATGAAAAACTGTTTTTT
NA,TRBJ1-2,TRBD1,TRBV2,CASSQDRSNGYTF,TGTGCCAGCAGCCAGGACAGGAGTAATGGCTACACCTTC
few,TRBJ2-7,TRBD1,TRBV4-2,CASSQDLPGGHPAYEQYF,TGTGCCAGCAGCCAAGATCTGCCAGGGGGCCACCCAGCCTACGAGCAGTACTTC
NA,TRBJ2-2,NA,TRBV11-1,CASSLVGRAGELFF,TGTGCCAGCAGCTTAGTGGGGCGCGCCGGGGAGCTGTTTTTT
once,TRBJ2-3,NA,TRBV6-5,CASNFRSTDTQYF,TGTGCCAGCAACTTTCGGAGCACAGATACGCAGTATTTT
NA,TRBJ1-6,NA,TRBV7-2,CASTLGGAPVSPLHF,TGTGCCAGCACCCTTGGGGGGGCGCCGGTATCACCCCTCCACTTT
NA,TRBJ2-7,TRBD1,TRBV5-6,CASRLPGQGTDEQYF,TGTGCCAGCAGGTTGCCGGGACAGGGAACAGACGAGCAGTACTTC
NA,TRBJ1-2,TRBD1,TRBV5-4,CASSLKGTGGLGYTF,TGTGCCAGCAGCCTTAAGGGGACAGGGGGTCTTGGCTACACCTTC
NA,TRBJ2-7,NA,TRBV5-5,CASSPMTHYEQYF,TGTGCCAGCAGCCCAATGACACATTACGAGCAGTACTTC
NA,TRBJ2-7,NA,TRBV4-3,CASSQGYESWSYEQYF,TGCGCCAGCAGCCAAGGTTATGAGTCATGGTCCTACGAGCAGTACTTC
NA,TRBJ2-5,NA,TRBV11-1,CASSFRAGGGETQYF,TGTGCCAGCAGCTTTCGGGCAGGGGGAGGTGAGACCCAGTACTTC
NA,TRBJ1-2,NA,TRBV7-2,CASSIRGGRDYGYTF,TGTGCCAGCAGCATACGCGGGGGGCGGGACTATGGCTACACCTTC
NA,TRBJ2-1,TRBD2,TRBV4-3,CASSRSGGRSYNEQFF,TGCGCCAGCAGCCGTAGCGGGGGCCGCTCCTACAATGAGCAGTTCTTC
NA,TRBJ1-2,NA,TRBV14,CASSQDPSNQVLYGYTF,TGTGCCAGCAGCCAAGACCCTTCAAATCAGGTTCTCTATGGCTACACCTTC
NA,TRBJ2-4,NA,TRBV11-2,CASNGGAGGGENIQYF,TGTGCCAGCAATGGGGGCGCCGGAGGGGGGGAAAACATTCAGTACTTC
NA,TRBJ1-2,TRBD1,TRBV19,CASTRDRYLYGYTF,TGTGCCAGTACCCGGGACAGATACTTATATGGCTACACCTTC
NA,TRBJ2-5,NA,TRBV4-2,CASSQAPSQETQYF,TGTGCCAGCAGCCAAGCTCCTAGCCAAGAGACCCAGTACTTC